Sequencing of this T cell receptor (beta chain) was carried out in a study of T cell repertoires in cytomegalovirus infection (dated by TCRdb to the late 2010s). Broadly, across the study: Recently identified HLA-C-restricted CMV epitopes, whose presentation resists viral immunomodulation, were targeted by peptide stimulations together with well-studied HLA-B-restricted epitopes. Donor HLA type was relevant to the analysis, because carriage of CMV infection together with the matching HLA type was indicated by public TCR beta signatures. Study-wide conclusions, independent of this receptor: Cumulative frequency of public TCR beta family members discriminated carriers of CMV infection plus the relevant HLA type in this cohort and an independent roughly 330-donor cohort. In the ex vivo response, HLA-C-restricted CMV-specific TCR beta clonotypes were dominant, and in two of eight donors the single most frequent clonotype came from this HLA-C-restricted group.

The CDR3 covers 15 residues, taking in both the cysteine and the phenylalanine. Only the CDR3 part of the read is kept: 45 bases, read in frame from the first base. V gives up 5 bases and J gives up 7 bases, and the segment between their germline ends measures 18 bases. Reading the germline V gene gives CDR1 SGHTA and CDR2 FQGNSA. Many counts were recorded for this clonotype. Its antigen is currently not known. The sample holds no much larger clone one base away, and base qualities are not on file. Instrument on record: Illumina HiSeq 1500. In TCRdb, the public reads were trimmed at Q25 with fastp and aligned with MiXCR, with productive beta chains retained. Merged by CDR3 protein, the rows form single entries marked with the most common genes and DNA. The sample table shows approximately 300,000 distinct CDR3 sequences, and roughly 25% are seen once. The leading ten clones occupy about 14% of the sample.

The treatment or condition label, as the study defines it: in vitro stimulation with specific CMV peptide epitopes to enrich CMV-specific T cells. This receptor was identified in a human donor in good health (CMV status not recorded). Some clones in this sample may be carry-over from other donors' samples. Specimen: cultured PBMCs, collected from culture after CMV antigen stimulation. Here the chain combines TRBV7-2 and TRBJ2-1; TRBD2 is a possible D gene, resting on 5 matching bases. The sequence in DNA is TGTGCCAGCAGCCAATATCGGACTGGTGGGAATGAGCAGTTCTTC. This codes for CASSQYRTGGNEQFF.